This TCR beta chain comes out of a study of blood T cell repertoires in COVID-19. Turning to the study itself: Acute-phase and convalescent COVID-19 samples originated in the United States, Italy and Spain. The analysed material was cDNA or gDNA that came from T cells, B-cell-depleted T cells, or PBMCs.

Trimming at V came to 4 bases and at J to 7 bases, leaving 10 bases not matched to a gene. This CDR3 spans 15 amino acids. The germline CDR1 and CDR2 sequences are SGHDN and FVKESK. In the authors' methods: Estimation of nucleated cell counts was performed using reference gene primer amplification. The assay was immunoSEQ multiplex PCR, and TCRdb's table has in-frame clones only and misses some. The V and J calls and clone size are taken from that table; D and trimming were inferred from the DNA. The sample holds about 290,000 clones, about 82% seen once. The clonotype originates from a woman aged 45-65 years with active or convalescent COVID-19. The V and J genes are TRBV14 and TRBJ2-1; TRBD2 matches at 7 bases. The sample comprised peripheral blood. The CDR3 region has the DNA TGTGCCAGCAGCCGCCGGCTAGCGGAGAAGAATGAGCAGTTCTTC. Translated, it gives CASSRRLAEKNEQFF.